Each of the 18 T cell receptor beta chains below was sequenced from the same sample in a study of cytomegalovirus exposure and HLA in healthy donors. The PCR had 60 Vbeta and 13 Jbeta primers. Only in-frame clones appear in the TCRdb table, and some are missing; sequencing was by immunoSEQ multiplex PCR. The sample includes approximately 150,000 clones, around 75% seen only once; the top ten take roughly 2.9%. Sequencing input: PBMCs. These receptor sequences come from a woman aged 30 to 39 in good health and CMV-seronegative.

This clone has just one count. The chain links TRBV5-8 to TRBJ1-3; D is perhaps TRBD1 (5 bases). Per germline, CDR1 SGHTS and CDR2 YDEGEE. V gave up 4 bases and J gave up 0 bases, with 11 bases separating them. The CDR3 totals 15 residues. The CDR3, as DNA: TGTGCCAGCAGCGGAGGGACTCTCTCTGGAAACACCATATATTTT. Translating it yields CASSGGTLSGNTIYF.

The CDR3 DNA sequence: TGCGCCAGCAGCCCGGGACAGAGGTCCTACGAGCAGTACTTC. It encodes CASSPGQRSYEQYF. The chain couples TRBV5-1 to TRBJ2-7; TRBD1 aligns across 7 bases. The CDR3 has 14 amino acids. The trim removed 4 bases at V and 1 base at J, leaving 5 bases unmatched. Germline loops: CDR1 SGHRS, CDR2 YFSETQ.

The chain links TRBV28 to TRBJ1-2; D gene ambiguous. Germline assignment: CDR1 MDHEN and CDR2 SYDVKM. This CDR3 comprises 13 residues. Trimming pared 3 bases from V and 4 bases from J, leaving 9 bases between. The CDR3 sequence is CASSLQAAYGYTF. As DNA, the CDR3 is TGTGCCAGCAGTTTGCAGGCCGCCTATGGCTACACCTTC.

The chain recombines TRBV28 with TRBJ1-1; 7 bases agree with TRBD1. CDR3 length: 13 amino acids. Germline V gene sequence: CDR1 MDHEN, CDR2 SYDVKM. The J segment lost 3 bases and the V segment lost 4 bases, leaving 2 bases of the junction unmatched. CDR3 coding DNA: TGTGCCAGCAGTTGGGGGACAGACACTGAAGCTTTCTTT. The encoded protein is CASSWGTDTEAFF.

The rearrangement links TRBV9 to TRBJ1-4; D remains unclear. V lost 4 bases and J lost 2, with 9 bases in between. The CDR3 is made up of 14 amino acids. Germline V gene data show CDR1 as SGDLS and CDR2 as YYNGEE. CDR3 in amino acids: CASSLGGTNEKLFF. The CDR3 region has the DNA TGTGCCAGCAGCCTCGGAGGGACTAATGAAAAACTGTTTTTT.

The chain joins TRBV5-1 to TRBJ2-4; perhaps TRBD1 as D (5 bases). The CDR3 has 15 residues. The V end lost 5 bases, the J end lost 0 bases, and 12 bases lay between the germline ends. Germline values: CDR1 SGHRS, CDR2 YFSETQ. The DNA for the CDR3 is TGCGCCAGCAGAGGGGTGGCTGGAGCCAAAAACATTCAGTACTTC. This translates into CASRGVAGAKNIQYF.

The rearrangement uses TRBV4-1 and TRBJ1-2; D may be TRBD1 (6 bases). The CDR3 covers 15 residues. CDR1 is MGHRA, CDR2 YSYEKL, per germline. The V gene lost 3 bases and the J gene lost 5 bases, with 16 bases spanning the gap. The CDR3 protein is CASSQAGQLVYGYTF. For the CDR3, the DNA is TGCGCCAGCAGCCAGGCCGGACAGCTTGTTTATGGCTACACCTTC.

J is TRBJ2-2 and V is TRBV5-1, with D hard to call. Per germline, CDR1 SGHRS and CDR2 YFSETQ. V dropped 2 bases and J dropped 4 bases, with 12 bases sitting between them. The CDR3 length is 15 residues. The CDR3 DNA reads TGCGCCAGCAGCTTAGTCCCAGCGTCCACCGGGGAGCTGTTTTTT. This encodes CASSLVPASTGELFF. The full variable domain, its missing parts supplied by reference TRBV5-1 and TRBJ2-2, is KAGVTQTPRYLIKTRGQQVTLSCSPISGHRSVSWYQQTPGQGLQFLFEYFSETQRNKGNFPGRFSGRQFSNSRSEMNVSTLELGDSALYLCASSLVPASTGELFFGEGSRLTVL.

The chain combines TRBV5-4 with TRBJ2-7, with D tentatively TRBD2 (6 bases). Per germline, CDR1 SGHNT and CDR2 YYREEE (reference sequence). The CDR3 totals 16 residues. V dropped 1 base and J dropped 4 bases, with 18 bases sitting between them. The CDR3 region is CASSLNGGAYSYEQYF. In DNA form, the CDR3 reads TGTGCCAGCAGCTTGAACGGCGGGGCCTATTCTTACGAGCAGTACTTC.

V and J are TRBV2 and TRBJ1-2; no clear D. The CDR3 is 13 amino acids. V was clipped by 6 bases and J by 8 bases, with 16 bases between them. Germline assignment: CDR1 SNHLY and CDR2 FYNNEI. The CDR3 loop is CASRGVDPDGYTF. CDR3 bases: TGTGCCAGCAGGGGAGTAGATCCGGACGGCTACACCTTC. Using reference TRBV2 and TRBJ1-2 for the parts outside the CDR3, the full variable domain is EPEVTQTPSHQVTQMGQEVILRCVPISNHLYFYWYRQILGQKVEFLVSFYNNEISEKSEIFDDQFSVERPDGSNFTLKIRSTKLEDSAMYFCASRGVDPDGYTFGSGTRLTVV.

The chain has TRBV6-1 and TRBJ1-1, with D possibly being TRBD1 (6 bases). CDR1 is MNHNS, CDR2 SASEGT, per germline. The CDR3 is 12 residues long. V shed 8 bases and J shed 5 bases, with 12 bases lying between them. CDR3 in DNA: TGTGCCAGCCAAGAGGGGGGGACTGAAGCTTTCTTT. This codes for CASQEGGTEAFF.

The chain employs TRBV5-1 and TRBJ2-3; perhaps TRBD2 as D (5 bases). This CDR3 has 13 amino acids. Germline CDR1 is SGHRS and CDR2 is YFSETQ. Trimming removed 0 bases at V and 5 bases at J, with 7 bases between. The DNA for the CDR3 is TGCGCCAGCAGCTTGGGTGGGAGAGATACGCAGTATTTT. Protein: CASSLGGRDTQYF.

V usage is TRBV5-1 and J usage is TRBJ1-1; 9 positions agree with TRBD1. Germline V gene lookup returns CDR1 SGHRS and CDR2 YFSETQ. With 0 bases clipped from V and 9 bases from J, the junction kept 9 bases outside the gene matches. The CDR3 totals 15 residues. The CDR3: CASSLDRGRPPQAFF. The CDR3 region has the DNA TGCGCCAGCAGCTTGGACAGGGGGCGTCCCCCTCAAGCTTTCTTT. The complete variable domain, with remaining parts taken from reference TRBV5-1 and TRBJ1-1, reads KAGVTQTPRYLIKTRGQQVTLSCSPISGHRSVSWYQQTPGQGLQFLFEYFSETQRNKGNFPGRFSGRQFSNSRSEMNVSTLELGDSALYLCASSLDRGRPPQAFFGQGTRLTVV.

This chain links TRBV28 with TRBJ1-2; D unclear. The CDR3 extends over 11 amino acids. Germline V lookup: CDR1 MDHEN, CDR2 SYDVKM. The V gene lost 10 bases and the J gene lost 6 bases, with 12 bases spanning the gap. The chain's CDR3 is CATTFGDGYTF. The CDR3 DNA is TGTGCCACTACATTCGGGGATGGCTACACCTTC.

The chain joins TRBV7-8 to TRBJ2-7; no clear D. The CDR3 has 13 amino acids. V shed 2 bases and J shed 3 bases, with 8 bases lying between them. CDR1 and CDR2 from the germline V gene are SGHVS and FQNEAQ. In nucleotides, the CDR3 is TGTGCCAGCAGCTTATCACAGAACTACGAGCAGTACTTC. This gives the protein CASSLSQNYEQYF. The whole variable domain, filled in from reference TRBV7-8 and TRBJ2-7, reads GAGVSQSPRYKVAKRGQDVALRCDPISGHVSLFWYQQALGQGPEFLTYFQNEAQLDKSGLPSDRFFAERPEGSVSTLKIQRTQQEDSAVYLCASSLSQNYEQYFGPGTRLTVT.

The V and J genes are TRBV5-6 and TRBJ2-5; no reliable D call. This CDR3 is built from 12 residues. V was shortened by 2 bases and J by 4 bases, with 6 bases between the two germline ends. CDR1 SGHDT and CDR2 YYEEEE come from the germline V gene. For the CDR3, the DNA is TGTGCCAGCAGCTTCACTGGAGAGACCCAGTACTTC. Residues: CASSFTGETQYF.

V and J are TRBV2 and TRBJ1-3; TRBD1 matches at 9 bases. Germline CDR1 SNHLY, CDR2 FYNNEI. The CDR3 extends over 16 amino acids. With V trimmed by 6 bases and J by 2 bases, 8 bases remained unmatched. The CDR3 bases are TGTGCCAGCAGGGCCGGGACAGGGTTGACTGGAAACACCATATATTTT. It is translated as CASRAGTGLTGNTIYF.

V and J are TRBV9 and TRBJ2-6; 7 nucleotides align to TRBD1. Germline V gene lookup returns CDR1 SGDLS and CDR2 YYNGEE. The CDR3 is 18 amino acids. Germline trimming cut 3 bases from V and 0 bases from J; bases unmatched to any gene: 9. CDR3 protein: CASSDGQDGISGANVLTF. As DNA, the CDR3 is TGTGCCAGCAGCGATGGACAGGACGGTATCTCTGGGGCCAACGTCCTGACTTTC.